This T cell receptor beta chain stems from a study of blood T cell repertoires in COVID-19. Measured with immunoSEQ multiplex PCR; TCRdb has only the in-frame clones, and not every one. The sample has around 260,000 clones, approximately 90% seen once; the top ten hold roughly 1.1%. The CDR3 runs 15 residues. The V segment lost 6 bases and the J segment 1 base; nucleotides outside the gene matches: 5. Germline CDR1 is SNHLY and CDR2 is FYNNEI. This sequence joins TRBV2 and TRBJ1-1; 10 positions agree with TRBD1. This TCR derives from a woman in her thirties who had recovered from COVID-19. Sample: PBMCs or T cells enriched from blood (not recorded which). The CDR3 loop is CASRPTGGQNTEAFF. In nucleotides, the CDR3 is TGTGCCAGCAGACCGACAGGGGGCCAGAACACTGAAGCTTTCTTT.